The entry below gives a single T cell receptor (beta chain) sequence along with its context. What it binds is not known. The table came from immunoSEQ multiplex PCR; TCRdb's copy has only in-frame clones and leaves some out. The table records 150,000 to 200,000 clones, approximately 94% of them present only once. This entry belongs to a study of T cell responses to AZD1222 COVID-19 vaccine. Regarding the study as a whole: CD4 TCRs covered the whole spike, strongest at regions 160-218 and 743-854.

CDR1 and CDR2 from the germline V gene are MRHNA and SNTAGT. The CDR3 runs 13 residues. Trimming shortened V by 6 bases and J by 4 bases, and 10 bases separated the two germline ends. This chain uses TRBV6-4 with TRBJ2-1; the D is unclear. The material sequenced was peripheral blood, taken 28 days after the second AZD1222 dose. The TCR originated in an adult who received the AZD1222 COVID-19 vaccine. CDR3 nucleotides: TGTGCCAGCAGCGCCCGCGCTTACAATGAGCAGTTCTTC. It is translated as CASSARAYNEQFF.